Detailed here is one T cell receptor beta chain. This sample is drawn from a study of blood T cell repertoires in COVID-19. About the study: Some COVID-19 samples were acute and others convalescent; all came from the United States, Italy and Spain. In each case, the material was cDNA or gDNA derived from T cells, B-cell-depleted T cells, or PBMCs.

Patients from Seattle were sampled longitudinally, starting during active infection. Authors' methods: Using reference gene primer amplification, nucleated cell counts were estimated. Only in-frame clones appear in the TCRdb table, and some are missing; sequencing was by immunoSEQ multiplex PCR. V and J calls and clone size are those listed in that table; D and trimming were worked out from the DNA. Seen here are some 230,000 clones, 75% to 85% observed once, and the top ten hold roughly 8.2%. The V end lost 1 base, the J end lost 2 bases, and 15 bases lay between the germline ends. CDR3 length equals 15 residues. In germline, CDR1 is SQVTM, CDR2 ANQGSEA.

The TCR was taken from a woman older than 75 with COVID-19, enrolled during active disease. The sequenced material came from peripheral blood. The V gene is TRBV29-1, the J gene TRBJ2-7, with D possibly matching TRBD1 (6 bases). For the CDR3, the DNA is TGCAGCGTTGAAGTGCGAGGGGACATTACCTACGAGCAGTACTTC. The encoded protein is CSVEVRGDITYEQYF.